This T cell receptor (beta chain) emerged from a study of T cell responses to AZD1222 COVID-19 vaccine. Study-wide results and caveats: Baseline seropositivity occurred in only 5 to 7 AZD1222 recipients. The donor group comprised mostly white British people and more females; the analysis possibly underestimated clonal diversity.

The germline V gene has CDR1 LGHNA and CDR2 YSLEER. Deletions cut 1 base from V and 8 bases from J, with 20 bases between. This CDR3 comprises 17 residues. Sequencing was performed with immunoSEQ multiplex PCR; in TCRdb, only in-frame clones are kept and a portion is missing. The sample yields about 140,000 clones, 93% seen once. This clone was counted once. Its specificity is unknown. This specimen was peripheral blood, taken on day 0 of AZD1222 vaccination. The chain carries TRBV4-3 and TRBJ1-4; D gene ambiguous. The origin of this receptor is an adult in good health. This CDR3 is CASSQVVLETKGEKLFF. The CDR3 coding sequence is TGCGCCAGCAGCCAAGTAGTCCTCGAAACTAAGGGAGAAAAACTGTTTTTT.